This is a list of T cell receptor beta chains from one sample in a study of tumor and adjacent non-tumor tissue in lung cancer. TCRdb re-derived calls from the multiplex PCR reads in MiXCR, one entry per CDR3 protein. The data show about 200,000 distinct CDR3 sequences, 71% seen once. The sample consisted of lung tumor tissue. The receptors derive from a man aged 60 to 69 with non-small cell lung cancer. The CDR3 runs from the conserved cysteine through the conserved F or W. D genes are given only for firm matches. Part of the rows lack a size; the others show once, few, many or a class for expanded clones.

V gene	J gene	clone size	D gene	CDR3 protein	CDR3 DNA
TRBV28	TRBJ1-5	NA	TRBD1	CVGKMTGGSQPQHF	TGTGTCGGCAAAATGACAGGGGGCAGTCAGCCCCAGCATTTT
TRBV12-3/TRBV12-4	TRBJ2-7	NA	NA	CASSMIREREQYF	TGTGCCAGCAGTATGATCAGGGAAAGGGAGCAGTACTTC
TRBV11-2	TRBJ1-2	NA	NA	CASSHPAGTEGDGYTF	TGTGCCAGCAGTCACCCTGCGGGGACGGAGGGAGATGGCTACACCTTC
TRBV20-1	TRBJ1-5	few	NA	CSASTSHFSGLLDGPQHF	TGCAGTGCTAGTACCTCACACTTCTCGGGACTGCTCGATGGGCCCCAGCATTTT
TRBV20-1	TRBJ2-5	NA	NA	CSAYNSGTGQESQYF	TGCAGTGCTTACAATAGCGGGACAGGGCAAGAGAGCCAGTACTTC
TRBV7-2	TRBJ2-1	NA	NA	CASSLVGTLSSYNEQFF	TGTGCCAGCAGTTTAGTTGGGACTTTGAGCTCCTACAATGAGCAGTTCTTC
TRBV6-5	TRBJ2-1	NA	TRBD1	CASSYTGTGVYNEQFF	TGTGCCAGCAGTTATACCGGGACAGGGGTTTACAATGAGCAGTTCTTC
TRBV4-1	TRBJ1-2	many	TRBD1	CASSQDIGQGYGYTF	TGCGCCAGCAGCCAAGATATAGGACAGGGGTATGGCTACACCTTC
TRBV14	TRBJ1-1	NA	TRBD1	CASSPMVTGGSEAFF	TGTGCCAGCAGCCCCATGGTAACAGGGGGCTCTGAAGCTTTCTTT
TRBV5-1	TRBJ2-3	many	NA	CASSFGTYVTDTQYF	TGCGCCAGCAGCTTCGGGACTTATGTAACAGATACGCAGTATTTT
TRBV5-6	TRBJ2-1	NA	NA	CASSFAGRPVHF	TGTGCCAGCAGCTTTGCAGGCCGACCTGTCCACTTC
TRBV29-1	TRBJ2-3	once	TRBD2	CSVVILSGGIDTHYF	TGCAGCGTTGTAATTCTATCGGGAGGGATCGATACGCATTATTTT
TRBV6-5	TRBJ2-3	NA	NA	CASSHDRRDTQYF	TGTGCCAGCAGTCACGATAGGAGAGATACGCAGTATTTT
TRBV6-2/TRBV6-3	TRBJ2-1	NA	NA	CASQSGQGRGSGSNEQFF	TGTGCCAGCCAGTCAGGACAGGGACGAGGTAGCGGGAGTAATGAGCAGTTCTTC
TRBV6-5	TRBJ2-3	NA	NA	CASSYQGSGTDTQCF	TGTGCTAGCAGTTACCAGGGGTCTGGCACCGATACGCAGTGTTTT
TRBV20-1	TRBJ2-5	many	NA	CSASVGDETQYF	TGCAGTGCTTCGGTGGGGGACGAGACCCAGTACTTC
TRBV6-1	TRBJ1-1	NA	NA	CASCSPMVGNTEAFF	TGTGCCAGCTGTTCCCCCATGGTGGGGAACACTGAAGCTTTCTTT
TRBV12-3/TRBV12-4	TRBJ2-7	NA	TRBD2	CASRPTSGTLYEQYF	TGTGCCAGCAGACCAACTAGCGGCACCCTCTACGAGCAGTACTTC
TRBV20-1	TRBJ2-7	many	NA	CSAGPGYEQYF	TGCAGTGCGGGACCAGGCTACGAGCAGTACTTC
TRBV11-2	TRBJ2-5	NA	NA	CASSLDGHCIEAQYF	TGTGCCAGCAGCCTAGACGGACATTGCATAGAGGCCCAGTACTTC
TRBV7-9	TRBJ2-3	few	NA	CASSLRRDAFTDTQYF	TGTGCCAGCAGCTTGCGGCGGGACGCCTTCACAGATACGCAGTATTTT
TRBV6-1	TRBJ2-3	NA	NA	CASSEESPQPQYF	TGTGCCAGCAGTGAAGAGAGCCCTCAGCCCCAGTATTTT
TRBV6-6	TRBJ2-5	few	TRBD2	CASSYSKSGGPRRETQYF	TGTGCCAGCAGTTACTCAAAATCGGGAGGGCCCCGCCGAGAGACCCAGTACTTC
TRBV6-5	TRBJ1-6	NA	TRBD1	CASRYPGTGWNSPLHF	TGTGCCAGCAGATACCCCGGGACAGGGTGGAATTCACCCCTCCACTTT
TRBV4-2	TRBJ2-1	NA	NA	CVSSHLRSRGGLRGRKNEQFF	TGTGTCAGCAGCCATCTCCGATCACGAGGGGGCCTCCGGGGGAGGAAGAATGAGCAGTTCTTC
TRBV20-1	TRBJ1-6	NA	TRBD1	CTSPGQGLSLHF	TGCACTTCTCCGGGACAGGGTCTGTCCCTCCACTTT
TRBV20-1	TRBJ2-1	NA	NA	CSVPRDFGNEKFF	TGCAGTGTCCCCCGGGACTTTGGAAATGAGAAGTTCTTC
TRBV29-1	TRBJ1-6	many	NA	CSVEAGTPNSPLHF	TGCAGCGTTGAAGCCGGGACACCTAATTCACCCCTCCACTTT
TRBV6-2/TRBV6-3	TRBJ2-1	many	NA	CARTGPDNEQFF	TGTGCCAGAACGGGTCCGGACAATGAGCAGTTCTTC
TRBV29-1	TRBJ1-1	NA	NA	CSVQCGSAEAFF	TGCAGCGTTCAATGTGGATCCGCTGAAGCTTTCTTC